The clone carrying this TCR beta chain was detected many times. The antigen remains unidentified. The data are from a study of early T cells in non-severe SARS-CoV-2 infection. Study-wide background: Sequencing used unsorted whole-blood bulk RNA, so chains lack pairing.

Study-level points and caveats: VDJdb matching, biased toward anti-spike CD8 responses, missed private and CD4 specificities.

This CDR3 is 13 amino acids long. The V end lost 6 bases, the J end lost 2 bases, and 11 bases lay between the germline ends. In germline, CDR1 is MNHEY, CDR2 SVGEGT. Individual cDNA molecules each received unique molecular identifiers attached to them. TCRdb redid the calling of the 5' RACE reads with MiXCR, one entry per CDR3 protein. The profile shows tens of thousands of distinct CDR3 sequences, about 10% of them singletons. The chain recombines TRBV6-2 or TRBV6-3 with TRBJ2-7; D unresolved. Material: whole blood. The clonotype was recovered from an adult who was a healthcare worker with PCR-confirmed SARS-CoV-2 infection or an uninfected control (not recorded which). CDR3: CASSRPGTYEQYF. CDR3 bases: TGTGCCAGCAGCCGACCTGGGACCTACGAGCAGTACTTC.